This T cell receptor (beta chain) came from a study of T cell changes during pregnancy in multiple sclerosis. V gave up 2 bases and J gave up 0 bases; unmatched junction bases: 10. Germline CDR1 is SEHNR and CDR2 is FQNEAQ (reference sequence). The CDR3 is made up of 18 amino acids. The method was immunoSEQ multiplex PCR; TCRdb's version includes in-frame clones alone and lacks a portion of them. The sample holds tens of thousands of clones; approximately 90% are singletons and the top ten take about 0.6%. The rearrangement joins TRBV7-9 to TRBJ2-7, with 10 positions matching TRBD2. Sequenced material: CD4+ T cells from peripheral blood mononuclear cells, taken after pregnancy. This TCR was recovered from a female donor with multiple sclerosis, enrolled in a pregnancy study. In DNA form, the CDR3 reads TGTGCCAGCAGCTTAAGCCTAGCGGGGGCCCAGAGCTCCTACGAGCAGTACTTC. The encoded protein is CASSLSLAGAQSSYEQYF.